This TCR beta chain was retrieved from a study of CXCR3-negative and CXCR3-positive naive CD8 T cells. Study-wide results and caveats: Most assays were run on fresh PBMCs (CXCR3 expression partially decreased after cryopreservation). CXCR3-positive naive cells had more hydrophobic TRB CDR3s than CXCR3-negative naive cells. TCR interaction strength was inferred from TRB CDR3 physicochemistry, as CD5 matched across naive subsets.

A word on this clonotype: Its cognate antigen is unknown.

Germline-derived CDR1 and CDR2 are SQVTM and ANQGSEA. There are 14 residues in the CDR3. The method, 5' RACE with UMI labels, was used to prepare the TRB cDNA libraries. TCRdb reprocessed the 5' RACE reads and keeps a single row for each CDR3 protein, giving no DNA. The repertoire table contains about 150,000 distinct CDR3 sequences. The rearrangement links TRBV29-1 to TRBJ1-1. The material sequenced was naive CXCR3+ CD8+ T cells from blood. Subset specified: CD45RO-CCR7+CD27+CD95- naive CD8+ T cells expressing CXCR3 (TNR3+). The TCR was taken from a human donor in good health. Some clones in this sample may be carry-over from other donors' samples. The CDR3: CSVEDSLGFTEAFF.